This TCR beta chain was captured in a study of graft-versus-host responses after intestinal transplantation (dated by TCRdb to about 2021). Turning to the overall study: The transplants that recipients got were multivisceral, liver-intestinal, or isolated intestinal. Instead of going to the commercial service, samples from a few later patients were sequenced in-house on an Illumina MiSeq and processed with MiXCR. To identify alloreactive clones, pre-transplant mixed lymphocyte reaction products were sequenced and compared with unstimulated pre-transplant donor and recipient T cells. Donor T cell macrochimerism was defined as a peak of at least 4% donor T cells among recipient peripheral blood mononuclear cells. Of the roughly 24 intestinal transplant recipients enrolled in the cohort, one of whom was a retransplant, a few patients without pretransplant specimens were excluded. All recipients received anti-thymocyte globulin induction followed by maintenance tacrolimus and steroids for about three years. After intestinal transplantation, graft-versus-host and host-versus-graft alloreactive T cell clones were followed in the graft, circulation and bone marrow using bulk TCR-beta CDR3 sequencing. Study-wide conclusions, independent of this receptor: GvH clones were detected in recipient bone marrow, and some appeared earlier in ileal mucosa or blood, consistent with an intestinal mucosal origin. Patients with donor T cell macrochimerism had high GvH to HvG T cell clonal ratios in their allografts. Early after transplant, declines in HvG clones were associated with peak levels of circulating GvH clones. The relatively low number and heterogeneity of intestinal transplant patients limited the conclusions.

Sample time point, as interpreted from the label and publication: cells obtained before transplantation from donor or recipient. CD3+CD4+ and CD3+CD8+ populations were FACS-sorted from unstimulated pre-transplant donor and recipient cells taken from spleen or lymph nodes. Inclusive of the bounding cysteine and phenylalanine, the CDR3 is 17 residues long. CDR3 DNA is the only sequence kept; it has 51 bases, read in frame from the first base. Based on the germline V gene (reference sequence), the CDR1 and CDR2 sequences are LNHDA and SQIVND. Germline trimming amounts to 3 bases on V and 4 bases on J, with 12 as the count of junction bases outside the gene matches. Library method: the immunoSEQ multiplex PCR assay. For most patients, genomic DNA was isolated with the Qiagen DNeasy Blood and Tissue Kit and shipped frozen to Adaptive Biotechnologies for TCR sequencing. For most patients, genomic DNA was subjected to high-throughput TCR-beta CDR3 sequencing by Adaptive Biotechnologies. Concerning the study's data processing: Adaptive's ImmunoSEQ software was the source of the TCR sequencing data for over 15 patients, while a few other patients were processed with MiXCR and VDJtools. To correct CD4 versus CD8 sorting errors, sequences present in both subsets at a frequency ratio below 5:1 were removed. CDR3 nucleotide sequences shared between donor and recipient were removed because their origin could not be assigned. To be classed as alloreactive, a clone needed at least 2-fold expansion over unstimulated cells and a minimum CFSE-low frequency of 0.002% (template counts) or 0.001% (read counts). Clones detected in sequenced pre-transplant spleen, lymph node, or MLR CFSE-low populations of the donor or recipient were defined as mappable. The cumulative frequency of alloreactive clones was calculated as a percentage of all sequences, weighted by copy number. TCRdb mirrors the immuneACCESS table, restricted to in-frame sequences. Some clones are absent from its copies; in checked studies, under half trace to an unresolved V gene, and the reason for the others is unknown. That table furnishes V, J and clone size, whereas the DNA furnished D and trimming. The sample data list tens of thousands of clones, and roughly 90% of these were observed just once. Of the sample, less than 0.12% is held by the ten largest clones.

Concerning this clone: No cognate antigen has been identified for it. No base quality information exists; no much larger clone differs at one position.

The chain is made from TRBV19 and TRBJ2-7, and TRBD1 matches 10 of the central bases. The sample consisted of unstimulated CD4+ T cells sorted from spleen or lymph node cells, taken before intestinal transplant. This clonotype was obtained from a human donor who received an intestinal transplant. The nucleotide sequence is TGTGCCAGTAGTATGCCCACCCACGGGGGACAGGGGTACGAGCAGTACTTC. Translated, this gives CASSMPTHGGQGYEQYF.